This entry lists 2 T cell receptor beta chains sequenced from one sample in a study of blood T cell repertoires in COVID-19. Repertoires were generated with immunoSEQ multiplex PCR, while TCRdb's copy carries only in-frame clones and drops some. The sample holds over 350,000 clones, more than 75% seen once. Input material: PBMCs or T cells enriched from blood (not recorded which). All receptors come from a woman aged 25 to 45 with acute COVID-19.

The J gene is TRBJ1-1, the V gene TRBV7-2, with D possibly TRBD1 on 6 matching bases. V gave up 1 base and J gave up 4 bases, with 10 bases separating them. This CDR3 is built from 14 residues. The germline gives CDR1 SGHTA, CDR2 FQGNSA. The CDR3 protein is CASSLDRVLTEAFF. In DNA, the CDR3 is TGTGCCAGCAGCTTAGACAGGGTCCTCACTGAAGCTTTCTTT.

The rearrangement links TRBV5-1 to TRBJ2-1, with D perhaps matching TRBD2 (6 bases). Trimming cost V 0 bases and J 4 bases, with 8 bases left between them. The CDR3 length is 14 residues. The germline V gene has CDR1 SGHRS and CDR2 YFSETQ. The DNA of the CDR3 is TGCGCCAGCAGCTTGGGGGACTTATACAATGAGCAGTTCTTC. Translation gives CASSLGDLYNEQFF.